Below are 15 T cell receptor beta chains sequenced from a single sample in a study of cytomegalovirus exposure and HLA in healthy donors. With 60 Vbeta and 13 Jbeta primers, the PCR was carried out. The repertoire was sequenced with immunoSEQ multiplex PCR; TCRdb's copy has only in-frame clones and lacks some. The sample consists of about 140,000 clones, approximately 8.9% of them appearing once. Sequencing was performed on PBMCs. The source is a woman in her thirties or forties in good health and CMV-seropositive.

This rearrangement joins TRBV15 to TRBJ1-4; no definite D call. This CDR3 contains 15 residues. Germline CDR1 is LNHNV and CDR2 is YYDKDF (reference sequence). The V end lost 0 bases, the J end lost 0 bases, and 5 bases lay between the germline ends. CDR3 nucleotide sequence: TGTGCCACCAGCAGAGATCTTGCAACTAATGAAAAACTGTTTTTT. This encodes CATSRDLATNEKLFF.

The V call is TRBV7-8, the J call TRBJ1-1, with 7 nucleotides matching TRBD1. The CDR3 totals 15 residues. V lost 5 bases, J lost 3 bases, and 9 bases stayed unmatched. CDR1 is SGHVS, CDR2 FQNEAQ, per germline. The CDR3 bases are TGTGCCAGCAGCCCCCCGCCAGGGGGTCACACTGAAGCTTTCTTT. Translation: CASSPPPGGHTEAFF.

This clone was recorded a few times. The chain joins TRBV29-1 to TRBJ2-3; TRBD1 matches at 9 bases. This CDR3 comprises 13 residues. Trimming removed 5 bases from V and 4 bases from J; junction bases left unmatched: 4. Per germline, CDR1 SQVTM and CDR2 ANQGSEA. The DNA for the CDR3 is TGCAGCGTTTCGCGACAGGGGGCAGATACGCAGTATTTT. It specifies CSVSRQGADTQYF.

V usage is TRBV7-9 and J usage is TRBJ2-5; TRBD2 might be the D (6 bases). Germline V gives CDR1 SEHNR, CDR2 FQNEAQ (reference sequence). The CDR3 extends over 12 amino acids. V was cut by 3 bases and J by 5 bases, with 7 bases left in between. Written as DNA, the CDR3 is TGTGCCAGCAGCTTTAGCGGCGAGACCCAGTACTTC. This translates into CASSFSGETQYF.

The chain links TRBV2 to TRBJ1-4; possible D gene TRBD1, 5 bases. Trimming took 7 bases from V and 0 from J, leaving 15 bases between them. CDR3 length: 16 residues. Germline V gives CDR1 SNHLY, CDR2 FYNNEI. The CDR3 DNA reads TGTGCCAGCAAGATGGGGGGTGTTGCAACTAATGAAAAACTGTTTTTT. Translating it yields CASKMGGVATNEKLFF.

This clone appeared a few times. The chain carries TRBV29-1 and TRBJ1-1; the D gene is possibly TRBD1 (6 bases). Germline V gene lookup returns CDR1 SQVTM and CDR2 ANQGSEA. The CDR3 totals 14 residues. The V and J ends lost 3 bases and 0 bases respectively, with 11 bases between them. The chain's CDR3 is CSVDHRDMNTEAFF. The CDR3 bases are TGCAGCGTTGACCACAGGGATATGAACACTGAAGCTTTCTTT. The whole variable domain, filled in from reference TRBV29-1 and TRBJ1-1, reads SAVISQKPSRDICQRGTSLTIQCQVDSQVTMMFWYRQQPGQSLTLIATANQGSEATYESGFVIDKFPISRPNLTFSTLTVSNMSPEDSSIYLCSVDHRDMNTEAFFGQGTRLTVV.

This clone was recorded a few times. The CDR3 sequence: CASSLAGSDGIAKNIQYF. CDR3 sequence (DNA): TGCGCCAGCAGCTTGGCGGGGTCCGATGGCATAGCCAAAAACATTCAGTACTTC. The chain uses TRBV5-1 and TRBJ2-4; D is possibly TRBD2 (5 bases). CDR3 length: 18 residues. CDR1 is SGHRS, CDR2 YFSETQ, per germline. V was trimmed by 0 bases and J by 0 bases, leaving 16 bases between them.

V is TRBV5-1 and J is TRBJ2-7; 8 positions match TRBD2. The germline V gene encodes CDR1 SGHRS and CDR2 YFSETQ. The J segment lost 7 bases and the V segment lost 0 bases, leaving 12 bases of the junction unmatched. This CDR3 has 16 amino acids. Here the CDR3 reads CASSLESPSGRLEQYF. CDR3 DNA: TGCGCCAGCAGCTTGGAATCCCCTAGCGGGCGGCTGGAGCAGTACTTC. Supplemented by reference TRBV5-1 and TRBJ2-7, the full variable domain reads KAGVTQTPRYLIKTRGQQVTLSCSPISGHRSVSWYQQTPGQGLQFLFEYFSETQRNKGNFPGRFSGRQFSNSRSEMNVSTLELGDSALYLCASSLESPSGRLEQYFGPGTRLTVT.

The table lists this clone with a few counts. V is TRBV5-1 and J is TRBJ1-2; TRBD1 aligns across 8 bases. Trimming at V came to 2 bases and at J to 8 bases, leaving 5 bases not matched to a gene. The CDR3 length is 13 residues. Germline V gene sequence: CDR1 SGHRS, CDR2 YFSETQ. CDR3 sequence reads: CASSFETGVGYTF. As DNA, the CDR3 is TGCGCCAGCAGCTTTGAGACAGGGGTGGGCTACACCTTC. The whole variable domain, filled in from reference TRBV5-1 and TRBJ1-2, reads KAGVTQTPRYLIKTRGQQVTLSCSPISGHRSVSWYQQTPGQGLQFLFEYFSETQRNKGNFPGRFSGRQFSNSRSEMNVSTLELGDSALYLCASSFETGVGYTFGSGTRLTVV.

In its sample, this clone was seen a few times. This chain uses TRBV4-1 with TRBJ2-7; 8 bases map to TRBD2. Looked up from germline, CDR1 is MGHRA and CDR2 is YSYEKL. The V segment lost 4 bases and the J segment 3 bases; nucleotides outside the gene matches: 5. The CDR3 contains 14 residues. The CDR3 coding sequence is TGCGCCAGCAGCCTGTTCGGGGGGGGCTACGAGCAGTACTTC. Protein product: CASSLFGGGYEQYF.

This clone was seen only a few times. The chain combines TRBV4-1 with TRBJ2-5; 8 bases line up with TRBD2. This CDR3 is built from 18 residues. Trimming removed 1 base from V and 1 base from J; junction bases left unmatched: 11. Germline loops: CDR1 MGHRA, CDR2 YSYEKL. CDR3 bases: TGCGCCAGCAGCCAAGGGCTGAGACTAGCGATTTTCCAAGAGACCCAGTACTTC. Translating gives CASSQGLRLAIFQETQYF.

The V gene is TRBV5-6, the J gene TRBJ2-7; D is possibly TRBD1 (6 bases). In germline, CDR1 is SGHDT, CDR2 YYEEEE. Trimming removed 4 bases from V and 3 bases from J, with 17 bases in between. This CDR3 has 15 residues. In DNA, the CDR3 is TGTGCCAGCAGCCATGGGACGGACAGTCGCTACGAGCAGTACTTC. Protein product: CASSHGTDSRYEQYF.

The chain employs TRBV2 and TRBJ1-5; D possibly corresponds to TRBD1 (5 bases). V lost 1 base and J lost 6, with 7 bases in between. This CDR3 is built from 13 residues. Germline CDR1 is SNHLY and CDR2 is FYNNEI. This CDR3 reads CASSEEGAQPQHF. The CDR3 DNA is TGTGCCAGCAGTGAAGAAGGGGCTCAGCCCCAGCATTTT. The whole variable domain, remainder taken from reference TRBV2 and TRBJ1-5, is EPEVTQTPSHQVTQMGQEVILRCVPISNHLYFYWYRQILGQKVEFLVSFYNNEISEKSEIFDDQFSVERPDGSNFTLKIRSTKLEDSAMYFCASSEEGAQPQHFGDGTRLSIL.

The CDR3 sequence is CASRPQGIGQPQHF. CDR3 sequence (DNA): TGTGCCAGCAGGCCCCAGGGAATCGGGCAGCCCCAGCATTTT. The chain has TRBV6-5 and TRBJ1-5, with D maybe TRBD1 (5 bases). Trimming pared 6 bases from V and 7 bases from J, leaving 16 bases between. CDR1 and CDR2 from the germline V gene are MNHEY and SVGAGI. The CDR3 spans 14 residues.

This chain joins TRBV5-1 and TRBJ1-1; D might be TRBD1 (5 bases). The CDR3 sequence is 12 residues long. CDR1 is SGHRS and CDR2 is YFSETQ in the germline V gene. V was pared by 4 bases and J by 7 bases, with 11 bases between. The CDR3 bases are TGCGCCAGCAGCACCCCAGGGATTGAAGCTTTCTTT. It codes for CASSTPGIEAFF.